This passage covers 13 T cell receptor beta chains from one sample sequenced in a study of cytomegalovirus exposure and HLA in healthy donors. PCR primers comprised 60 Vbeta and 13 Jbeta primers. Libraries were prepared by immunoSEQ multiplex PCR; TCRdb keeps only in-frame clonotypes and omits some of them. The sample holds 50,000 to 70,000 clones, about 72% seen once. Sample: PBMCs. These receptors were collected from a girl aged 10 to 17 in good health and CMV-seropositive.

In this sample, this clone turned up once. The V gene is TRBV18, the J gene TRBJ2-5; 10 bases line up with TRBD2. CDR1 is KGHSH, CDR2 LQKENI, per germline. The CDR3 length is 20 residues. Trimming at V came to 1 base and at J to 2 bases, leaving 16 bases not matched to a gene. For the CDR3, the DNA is TGTGCCAGCTCACCACTGTTCCAAGCGGGGGGGGCGTTGGCACAAGAGACCCAGTACTTC. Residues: CASSPLFQAGGALAQETQYF.

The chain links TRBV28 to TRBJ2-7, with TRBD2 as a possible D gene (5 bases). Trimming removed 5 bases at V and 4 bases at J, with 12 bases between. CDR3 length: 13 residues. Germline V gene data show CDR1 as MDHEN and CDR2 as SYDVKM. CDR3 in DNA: TGTGCCAGCAGTACGCTCGGGGATTACGAGCAGTACTTC. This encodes CASSTLGDYEQYF. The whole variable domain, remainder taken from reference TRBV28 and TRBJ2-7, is DVKVTQSSRYLVKRTGEKVFLECVQDMDHENMFWYRQDPGLGLRLIYFSYDVKMKEKGDIPEGYSVSREKKERFSLILESASTNQTSMYLCASSTLGDYEQYFGPGTRLTVT.

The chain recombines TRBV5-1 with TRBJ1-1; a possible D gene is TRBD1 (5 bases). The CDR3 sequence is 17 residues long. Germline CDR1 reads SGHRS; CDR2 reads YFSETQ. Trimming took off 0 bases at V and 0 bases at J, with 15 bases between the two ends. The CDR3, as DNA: TGCGCCAGCAGCTTGGGGGGGGTGGGGGACTTGAACACTGAAGCTTTCTTT. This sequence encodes CASSLGGVGDLNTEAFF.

The CDR3, as DNA: TGTGCCAGCAGTAACAGGGAGACCCAGTACTTC. This translates into CASSNRETQYF. The chain couples TRBV6-5 to TRBJ2-5; the D gene is possibly TRBD1 (5 bases). Trimming took off 5 bases at V and 5 bases at J, with 6 bases between the two ends. The germline CDR1 and CDR2 sequences are MNHEY and SVGAGI. There are 11 residues in the CDR3.

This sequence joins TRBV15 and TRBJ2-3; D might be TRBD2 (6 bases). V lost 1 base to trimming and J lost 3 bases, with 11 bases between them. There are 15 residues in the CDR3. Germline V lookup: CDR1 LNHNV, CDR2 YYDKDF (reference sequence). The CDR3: CATSRGASDTDTQYF. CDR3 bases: TGTGCCACCAGCAGAGGCGCTAGCGATACAGATACGCAGTATTTT.

The CDR3 coding sequence is TGCGCCAGCAGCTTAGCAGGGGGCGCGGACACTGAAGCTTTCTTT. This translates into CASSLAGGADTEAFF. This chain links TRBV5-1 with TRBJ1-1, with 8 nucleotides matching TRBD1. The germline V gene encodes CDR1 SGHRS and CDR2 YFSETQ. Trimming cost V 2 bases and J 3 bases; bases outside gene matches: 6. CDR3 length equals 15 residues.

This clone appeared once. The CDR3 nucleotides read TGTGCCAGCCCCGCCCTTAGAGGAGTGTCTGATACGCAGTATTTT. Translation gives CASPALRGVSDTQYF. This chain joins TRBV11-2 and TRBJ2-3; D gene uncertain. CDR1 and CDR2 from the germline V gene are SGHAT and FQNNGV. The CDR3 extends over 15 amino acids. The V and J ends lost 8 bases and 6 bases respectively, with 21 bases between them.

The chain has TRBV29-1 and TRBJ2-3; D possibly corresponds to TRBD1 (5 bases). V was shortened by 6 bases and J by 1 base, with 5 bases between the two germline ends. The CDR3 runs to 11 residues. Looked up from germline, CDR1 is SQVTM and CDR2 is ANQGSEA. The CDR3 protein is CSVQGTDTQYF. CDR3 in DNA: TGCAGCGTACAGGGCACAGATACGCAGTATTTT.

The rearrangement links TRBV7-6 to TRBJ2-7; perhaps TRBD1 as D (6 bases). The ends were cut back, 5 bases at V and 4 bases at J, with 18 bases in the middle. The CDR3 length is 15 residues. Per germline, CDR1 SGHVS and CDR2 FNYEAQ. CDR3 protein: CASSAHRDLTYEQYF. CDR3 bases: TGTGCCAGCAGCGCACACAGGGACCTAACTTACGAGCAGTACTTC.

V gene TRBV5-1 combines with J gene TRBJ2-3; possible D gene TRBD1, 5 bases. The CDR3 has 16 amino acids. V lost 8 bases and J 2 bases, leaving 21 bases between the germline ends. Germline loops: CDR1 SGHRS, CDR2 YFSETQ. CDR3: CARLLQGLSYTDTQYF. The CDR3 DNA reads TGCGCCAGACTATTGCAGGGATTGTCTTACACAGATACGCAGTATTTT.

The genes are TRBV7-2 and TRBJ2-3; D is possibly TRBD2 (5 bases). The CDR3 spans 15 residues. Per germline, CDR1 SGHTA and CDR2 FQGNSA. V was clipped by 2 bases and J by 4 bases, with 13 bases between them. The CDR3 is CASSLPTRHPDTQYF. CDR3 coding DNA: TGTGCCAGCAGCTTACCCACTAGGCACCCAGATACGCAGTATTTT.

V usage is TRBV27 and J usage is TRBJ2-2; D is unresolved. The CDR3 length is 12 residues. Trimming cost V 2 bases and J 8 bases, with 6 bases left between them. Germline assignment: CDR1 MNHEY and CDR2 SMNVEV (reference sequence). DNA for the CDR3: TGTGCCAGCAGTTTAGGAGATGGGGAGCTGTTTTTT. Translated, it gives CASSLGDGELFF.

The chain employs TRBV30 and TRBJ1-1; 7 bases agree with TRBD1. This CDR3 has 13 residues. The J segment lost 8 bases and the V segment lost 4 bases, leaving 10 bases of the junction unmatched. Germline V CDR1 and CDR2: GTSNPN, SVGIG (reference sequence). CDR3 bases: TGTGCCTGGAAGCTTAGGGGGCCGAAGGAAGCTTTCTTT. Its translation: CAWKLRGPKEAFF.